Described below is a single T cell receptor beta chain sequence and its context. Its cognate antigen is unknown. The DNA is left out, because the CDR3 cannot be placed on it with certainty; the CDR3 is given as TCRdb lists it. The data belong to a study of cytomegalovirus exposure and HLA in healthy donors. When sampled, the donors appeared nominally healthy, though they likely had unrecorded immune exposures. PCR employed 60 Vbeta and 13 Jbeta primers. This table comes from immunoSEQ multiplex PCR, and its TCRdb copy is limited to in-frame clones, with some not included. The table lists 95,000 to 150,000 clones, roughly 10% of them singletons. Germline V gene sequence: CDR1 LNHDA, CDR2 SQIVND (reference sequence). The CDR3 is 15 residues long, counting both termini. Findings and caveats of the study: Presence/absence analyses treated sequencing depth as roughly uniform across donors. A classifier reportedly called cytomegalovirus status with high sensitivity and specificity.

The J gene is TRBJ2-1, the V gene TRBV19; the D call TRBD2 from the table was never checked on the DNA. The clonotype was recovered from a woman aged 18-30 years in good health and CMV-seropositive. Sequencing was done on a sample of PBMCs. The CDR3 sequence: CASSLEREVLNEQFF.